This T cell receptor (beta chain) was found in a study of human T cells and chemical hapten exposure. TCRdb ran MiXCR on the RACE reads and lists one entry per CDR3 protein. Of about 250,000 distinct CDR3 sequences listed, approximately 7.5% were seen once; the top ten hold more than 0.95%. Described time point: pre-sensitization, week 0. As for treatment: therapeutic diphenylcyclopropenone sensitization with weekly scalp DPC. The CDR3 is 15 residues long. The V and J ends lost 3 bases and 1 base respectively, with 11 bases between them. CDR1 LGHDT and CDR2 YNNKEL come from the germline V gene (reference sequence). This clonotype showed up just a few times.

The clonotype comes from a man in his late teens or twenties with alopecia areata. Some clones in this sample may be carry-over from other donors' samples. Here the sequenced sample was whole blood, taken in connection with sensitization to the hapten diphenylcyclopropenone (DPC). V gene TRBV3-1 combines with J gene TRBJ2-3; no firm D call. For the CDR3, the DNA is TGTGCCAGCAGCCATAGCCCCACTCGCACAGATACGCAGTATTTT. Amino acid sequence: CASSHSPTRTDTQYF.